The entry below describes one TCR beta chain. Per the germline V gene, CDR1 is MNHEY and CDR2 is SVGEGT. The CDR3 is 14 residues long. V lost 7 bases and J lost 2, with 14 bases in between. As processed by the authors: Cell counts per sample came from amplifying reference gene primers. Assay: immunoSEQ multiplex PCR; the TCRdb copy retains only in-frame clones and omits some. The V and J calls and the clone size are those of that table, but D and trimming were determined from the DNA. The profile shows about 160,000 clones, 80% to 90% of them singletons. This record belongs to a study of blood T cell repertoires in COVID-19. Looking at the study overall: Specimens from acute and convalescent COVID-19 originated in the United States, Italy and Spain. PBMCs, B-cell-depleted T cells, or T cells were the source of the cDNA or gDNA that made up the material.

The source material was peripheral blood. The gene calls are TRBV6-2 or TRBV6-3 and TRBJ1-1; the D gene is possibly TRBD1 (6 bases). This TCR was sampled from a woman in her 70s with acute or convalescent COVID-19. The CDR3 DNA follows: TGTGCCAGCACCCCCAGGGGAACTAACACTGAAGCTTTCTTT. Protein: CASTPRGTNTEAFF.